These 21 T cell receptor beta chains originate from one sample sequenced in a study of T cell clonotyping in hematopoietic cell transplantation. Sequencing was performed with immunoSEQ multiplex PCR; in TCRdb, only in-frame clones are kept and a portion is missing. The sample lists about 6,300 clones, roughly nine tenths occurring once. This material consisted of peripheral blood mononuclear cells, taken 180 days after allogeneic stem cell transplant. The receptors were gathered from a female patient in her forties or fifties who had an allogeneic stem cell transplant from an unrelated donor, so the T cells may come from the graft donor. Some clones in this sample may be carry-over from other donors' samples.

V usage is TRBV5-1 and J usage is TRBJ1-3; tentatively, D is TRBD1 (6 bases). Trimming took 6 bases from V and 4 from J, leaving 20 bases between them. CDR1 SGHRS and CDR2 YFSETQ come from the germline V gene. The CDR3 runs 16 residues. The CDR3 sequence: CASKRGGRSSGNTIYF. CDR3 DNA: TGCGCCAGCAAAAGGGGGGGGAGATCGTCGGGAAACACCATATATTTT. The variable domain in full, completed from reference TRBV5-1 and TRBJ1-3, reads KAGVTQTPRYLIKTRGQQVTLSCSPISGHRSVSWYQQTPGQGLQFLFEYFSETQRNKGNFPGRFSGRQFSNSRSEMNVSTLELGDSALYLCASKRGGRSSGNTIYFGEGSWLTVV.

This rearrangement joins TRBV19 to TRBJ1-5, with TRBD1 as a possible D gene (5 bases). The length of the CDR3 is 14 residues. CDR1 LNHDA and CDR2 SQIVND come from the germline V gene (reference sequence). The V end lost 3 bases, the J end lost 4 bases, and 10 bases lay between the germline ends. CDR3 bases: TGTGCCAGTAGTATGCCTGGGGGGAATCAGCCCCAGCATTTT. Protein sequence: CASSMPGGNQPQHF. The full variable domain, its missing parts supplied by reference TRBV19 and TRBJ1-5, is DGGITQSPKYLFRKEGQNVTLSCEQNLNHDAMYWYRQDPGQGLRLIYYSQIVNDFQKGDIAEGYSVSREKKESFPLTVTSAQKNPTAFYLCASSMPGGNQPQHFGDGTRLSIL.

This chain connects TRBV9 to TRBJ2-5; TRBD2 matches at 10 bases. J gave up 2 bases and V 0 bases, and 7 bases lay outside the gene matches. The CDR3 runs to 17 residues. CDR1 is SGDLS, CDR2 YYNGEE, per germline. Here the CDR3 reads CASSVGSGGGIQETQYF. CDR3 DNA sequence: TGTGCCAGCAGCGTAGGGAGCGGGGGGGGAATACAAGAGACCCAGTACTTC.

The V and J genes are TRBV5-1 and TRBJ2-3; 7 bases are shared with TRBD2. The CDR3 consists of 17 residues. CDR1 and CDR2 (germline): SGHRS, YFSETQ. Losses at the gene ends were 4 bases for V and 0 bases for J; bases not matched to a gene: 11. This CDR3 is CASSRRLAVASTDTQYF. CDR3 DNA: TGCGCCAGCAGCCGACGACTAGCCGTCGCTAGCACAGATACGCAGTATTTT.

V gene TRBV30 combines with J gene TRBJ2-3; 10 positions match TRBD2. V shed 8 bases and J 0 bases; nucleotides not matched to a gene: 2. The CDR3 runs 13 residues. In germline, CDR1 is GTSNPN, CDR2 SVGIG (reference sequence). Here the CDR3 DNA reads TGTGCCCGAGCGGGGGGGAGCACAGATACGCAGTATTTT. This encodes CARAGGSTDTQYF.

The chain recombines TRBV6-5 with TRBJ2-2, with TRBD1 matching over 8 bases. The CDR3 totals 14 residues. The V gene end was trimmed by 10 bases and the J gene end by 6 bases; junction bases not matched to a gene: 10. Germline V gene sequence: CDR1 MNHEY, CDR2 SVGAGI. CDR3 loop: CATSTGDISGELFF. The CDR3 nucleotides are TGTGCCACCTCGACAGGGGATATCTCCGGGGAGCTGTTTTTT.

The rearrangement joins TRBV19 to TRBJ1-2; maybe TRBD1 (6 bases). Deletions cut 3 bases from V and 4 bases from J, with 15 bases between. This CDR3 contains 15 residues. Germline values: CDR1 LNHDA, CDR2 SQIVND (reference sequence). The CDR3 here is CASSMDPTGIYGYTF. The CDR3 nucleotides are TGTGCCAGTAGTATGGACCCTACAGGGATCTATGGCTACACCTTC.

The chain couples TRBV27 to TRBJ2-7, with D hard to call. The CDR3 runs 12 residues. Germline V gene data show CDR1 as MNHEY and CDR2 as SMNVEV (reference sequence). Trimming took off 0 bases at V and 4 bases at J, with 4 bases between the two ends. This chain's CDR3 is CASSLSGYEQYF. The CDR3, as DNA: TGTGCCAGCAGTTTATCGGGATACGAGCAGTACTTC.

The V and J genes are TRBV5-1 and TRBJ2-3; a weak D match, TRBD2 (7 bases). V was pared by 2 bases and J by 2 bases, with 15 bases between. The germline V gene encodes CDR1 SGHRS and CDR2 YFSETQ. There are 16 residues in the CDR3. This chain's CDR3 is CASSLRLRGPTDTQYF. The CDR3 coding sequence is TGCGCCAGCAGCTTAAGGTTGCGGGGGCCCACAGATACGCAGTATTTT.

In nucleotides, the CDR3 is TGCGCCAGCAAGAGACAGGCCGCAACTAATGAAAAACTGTTTTTT. This gives the protein CASKRQAATNEKLFF. This chain joins TRBV10-1 and TRBJ1-4, with D perhaps matching TRBD1 (6 bases). This CDR3 is built from 15 residues. In germline, CDR1 is WNHNN, CDR2 SYGVQD (reference sequence). Trimming cost V 7 bases and J 0 bases, with 12 bases left between them.

The J gene is TRBJ2-7, the V gene TRBV18; no clear D. The V gene lost 2 bases and the J gene lost 4 bases, with 6 bases spanning the gap. The CDR3 runs to 12 residues. Germline V lookup: CDR1 KGHSH, CDR2 LQKENI. The CDR3 loop reads CASSPSEYEQYF. The DNA for the CDR3 is TGTGCCAGCTCACCAAGCGAGTACGAGCAGTACTTC.

The chain is built from TRBV5-1 and TRBJ2-7; D is unclear. V was cut by 4 bases and J by 3 bases, with 17 bases left in between. CDR3 length: 15 residues. Per germline, CDR1 SGHRS and CDR2 YFSETQ. The CDR3 protein is CASSPLDRIGYEQYF. CDR3 nucleotides: TGCGCCAGCAGCCCCCTGGATCGGATCGGCTACGAGCAGTACTTC.

The chain employs TRBV6-1 and TRBJ1-2; 7 bases are shared with TRBD1. The germline V gene has CDR1 MNHNS and CDR2 SASEGT. Trimming removed 8 bases from V and 3 bases from J; junction bases left unmatched: 12. This CDR3 spans 15 amino acids. The CDR3 nucleotides are TGTGCCAGCCATCAGACAGGGAGAAAGGACTATGGCTACACCTTC. It yields the protein CASHQTGRKDYGYTF.

The chain employs TRBV9 and TRBJ1-1; D unresolved. The CDR3 loop spans 13 amino acids. Germline V gene lookup returns CDR1 SGDLS and CDR2 YYNGEE. With 0 bases removed from V and 0 bases from J, the gap between germline ends came to 3 bases. The CDR3, as DNA: TGTGCCAGCAGCGTAGATGTGAACACTGAAGCTTTCTTT. It yields the protein CASSVDVNTEAFF.

This chain uses TRBV2 with TRBJ2-7; D unclear. CDR3 size: 13 residues. Trimming took 6 bases from V and 2 from J, leaving 11 bases between them. From germline, CDR1 is SNHLY and CDR2 FYNNEI. The CDR3: CASRRTATYEQYF. The CDR3 DNA reads TGTGCCAGCAGGAGGACCGCAACCTACGAGCAGTACTTC.

The J gene is TRBJ2-1, the V gene TRBV29-1, with D perhaps assigned TRBD1 or TRBD2 (5 bases each). Germline values: CDR1 SQVTM, CDR2 ANQGSEA. V lost 1 base and J 9 bases, leaving 13 bases between the germline ends. The CDR3 has 13 amino acids. The CDR3 reads CSVEGGDGAEQFF. Written as DNA, the CDR3 is TGCAGCGTTGAAGGTGGGGACGGGGCTGAGCAGTTCTTC.

The gene calls are TRBV2 and TRBJ1-2; D remains unclear. This CDR3 region has 14 residues. Germline V gene lookup returns CDR1 SNHLY and CDR2 FYNNEI. The germline V and J ends were trimmed by 1 base and 3 bases, with 9 bases remaining between them. The CDR3 sequence: CASSEERTDYGYTF. In DNA form, the CDR3 reads TGTGCCAGCAGTGAAGAACGGACGGACTATGGCTACACCTTC.

The chain combines TRBV7-3 with TRBJ2-7; TRBD1 matches at 8 bases. Germline V gene sequence: CDR1 SGHTA, CDR2 FQGTGA. The V and J ends lost 5 bases and 6 bases, in that order; junction bases with no gene match: 12. The CDR3 loop spans 15 amino acids. The CDR3 DNA reads as TGTGCCAGCAGCCCGATAGGACAGGGTTATGGCGAGCAGTACTTC. Translation gives CASSPIGQGYGEQYF.

The gene calls are TRBV6-5 and TRBJ2-7; D gene uncertain. The CDR3 consists of 12 residues. Germline lookup yields CDR1 MNHEY and CDR2 SVGAGI. Between the trimmed V and J ends, which lost 6 bases and 6 bases, there was a span of 12 bases. The CDR3 nucleotides read TGTGCCAGCAGCTTGAGAAGAGGCGAGCAGTACTTC. It specifies CASSLRRGEQYF.

The gene calls are TRBV5-3 and TRBJ2-7; 9 bases line up with TRBD1. TRBV5-3 is recorded as an ORF, its role being uncertain. V was pared by 4 bases and J by 0 bases, with 11 bases of the junction left unmatched. The CDR3 is 17 residues long. CDR3 residues: CARSASQGQGTSYEQYF. The CDR3 DNA sequence: TGTGCCAGAAGCGCTTCCCAGGGACAGGGAACCTCCTACGAGCAGTACTTC.

The chain recombines TRBV7-3 with TRBJ2-2; 7 bases fit TRBD1. Per germline, CDR1 SGHTA and CDR2 FQGTGA. This CDR3 has 17 residues. The ends lost 8 bases at V and 2 bases at J; junction bases unmatched: 14. As DNA, the CDR3 is TGTGCCAGCCTGGGAGCCCGGGACAGTCAAAACACCGGGGAGCTGTTTTTT. It encodes CASLGARDSQNTGELFF.